These 16 T cell receptor beta chains were all obtained from the same sample, sequenced in a study of blood T cell repertoires in COVID-19 (dated by TCRdb to the early 2020s). Libraries were constructed by the immunoSEQ multiplex PCR assay. TCRdb re-hosts the immuneACCESS table, in-frame sequences only. Its copies lack some clones; in the studies checked, an unresolved V gene accounts for under half of them, and the cause for the rest is not known. For this sample there are 150,000 to 200,000 clones; 87% appear just once. The ten top clones hold 1.5% to 2% of the sample. The sequenced material came from peripheral blood. These receptors originate from a woman aged 50 to 60 with acute or convalescent COVID-19.

This chain uses TRBV11-3 with TRBJ1-1; D may be TRBD1 (6 bases). The CDR3 is 15 residues long. Trimming removed 5 bases from V and 0 bases from J, with 13 bases in between. CDR1 and CDR2 from the germline V gene are SGHNT and YENEEA. CDR3 DNA sequence: TGTGCCAGCAGCGGCTACAGGGACATGAACACTGAAGCTTTCTTT. It is translated as CASSGYRDMNTEAFF.

The genes are TRBV7-2 and TRBJ2-7, with 7 nucleotides matching TRBD2. Per the germline V gene, CDR1 is SGHTA and CDR2 is FQGNSA. The junction had 6 bases not matched to a gene; V was cut back by 8 bases and J by 2 bases. The CDR3 spans 13 residues. The CDR3 sequence: CASGLGGAYEQYF. The CDR3 nucleotides read TGTGCCAGCGGACTAGGCGGGGCCTACGAGCAGTACTTC.

The gene calls are TRBV28 and TRBJ1-6; 9 nucleotides line up with TRBD1. CDR1 and CDR2 (germline): MDHEN, SYDVKM. The V segment lost 3 bases and the J segment 10 bases; nucleotides outside the gene matches: 7. The CDR3 extends over 15 amino acids. This CDR3 is CASSFPGQGGSPLHF. Written as DNA, the CDR3 is TGTGCCAGCAGTTTTCCGGGACAGGGTGGCTCACCCCTCCACTTT.

The chain is built from TRBV5-1 and TRBJ2-7; 7 bases agree with TRBD1. Germline V gene lookup returns CDR1 SGHRS and CDR2 YFSETQ. This CDR3 has 14 amino acids. V was pared by 0 bases and J by 3 bases, with 3 bases of the junction left unmatched. CDR3 coding DNA: TGCGCCAGCAGCTTGGCCCCAGGGGGCTACGAGCAGTACTTC. Translated, it gives CASSLAPGGYEQYF.

This clone was seen a single time. This rearrangement joins TRBV10-2 to TRBJ1-2; 8 bases match TRBD1. CDR3 length equals 17 residues. Germline loops: CDR1 WSHSY, CDR2 SAAADI. Trimming cost V 3 bases and J 5 bases; bases outside gene matches: 14. The CDR3 loop is CASSDEHLQGGYYGYTF. CDR3 nucleotides: TGCGCCAGCAGTGATGAACACTTACAGGGGGGGTATTATGGCTACACCTTC.

The V call is TRBV6-5, the J call TRBJ1-2; TRBD1 aligns across 10 bases. Germline V CDR1 and CDR2: MNHEY, SVGAGI. The CDR3 length is 15 residues. V trimming: 0 bases; J trimming: 7 bases; junction bases outside the gene matches: 5. CDR3 coding DNA: TGTGCCAGCAGTTACTCCGGGACAGGGGATTTTGGCTACACCTTC. Amino acid sequence: CASSYSGTGDFGYTF.

This chain connects TRBV6-5 to TRBJ1-1, with TRBD1 matching over 7 bases. This CDR3 has 14 residues. Losses at the gene ends were 7 bases for V and 2 bases for J; bases not matched to a gene: 7. Germline V gene lookup returns CDR1 MNHEY and CDR2 SVGAGI. CDR3: CASTGTAYNTEAFF. Written as DNA, the CDR3 is TGTGCCAGCACTGGGACAGCCTACAACACTGAAGCTTTCTTT.

This clone was found a few times. The chain couples TRBV4-2 to TRBJ1-2; TRBD1 matches 10 bases. This CDR3 region has 16 residues. Trimming took 4 bases from V and 2 from J; bases not matched to a gene: 7. Per the germline V gene, CDR1 is LGHNA and CDR2 is YNFKEQ. In DNA, the CDR3 is TGTGCCAGCAGCCCACGACAGGGGGCGAGGAACTATGGCTACACCTTC. Translation: CASSPRQGARNYGYTF.

V is TRBV6-6 and J is TRBJ1-6; D gene uncertain. Trimming cost V 6 bases and J 2 bases, with 11 bases left between them. Per germline, CDR1 MNHNY and CDR2 SVGAGI (reference sequence). The CDR3 is made up of 15 amino acids. CDR3 coding DNA: TGTGCCAGCAGCCCAACAGAAGCCTATAATTCACCCCTCCACTTT. It encodes CASSPTEAYNSPLHF.

V gene TRBV4-3 combines with J gene TRBJ2-7, with D perhaps matching TRBD1 (5 bases). Trimming shortened V by 3 bases and J by 2 bases, and 14 bases separated the two germline ends. Germline V gives CDR1 LGHNA, CDR2 YSLEER. CDR3 length: 15 residues. CDR3 residues: CASSQVTGNAYEQYF. The CDR3 DNA follows: TGCGCCAGCAGCCAGGTTACAGGAAACGCCTACGAGCAGTACTTC.

This sequence joins TRBV4-3 and TRBJ1-5; possibly TRBD1 for D (6 bases). Germline V gene sequence: CDR1 LGHNA, CDR2 YSLEER. V gave up 1 base and J gave up 6 bases, with 10 bases separating them. This CDR3 has 14 residues. CDR3 sequence: CASSQGRGSQPQHF. The CDR3 DNA reads TGCGCCAGCAGCCAAGGTAGGGGGTCTCAGCCCCAGCATTTT.

V usage is TRBV24-1 and J usage is TRBJ2-1; D not certain. Germline V gives CDR1 KGHDR, CDR2 SFDVKD. The CDR3 sequence is 14 residues long. V was cut by 6 bases and J by 1 base, with 9 bases left in between. CDR3 protein: CATSREISYNEQFF. The CDR3 nucleotides read TGTGCCACCAGTCGTGAGATTTCCTACAATGAGCAGTTCTTC.

This chain joins TRBV24-1 and TRBJ1-5; D possibly corresponds to TRBD1 (5 bases). The CDR3 sequence is 13 residues long. From germline, CDR1 is KGHDR and CDR2 SFDVKD. V shed 5 bases and J shed 5 bases, with 9 bases lying between them. CDR3 in amino acids: CATSAWGDQPQHF. In DNA form, the CDR3 reads TGTGCCACCAGTGCCTGGGGGGATCAGCCCCAGCATTTT.

V and J are TRBV12-3 or TRBV12-4 and TRBJ1-2; TRBD1 matches 7 bases. The CDR3 runs 13 residues. Trimming removed 5 bases from V and 6 bases from J; junction bases left unmatched: 6. The CDR3 is CASSLGQQHGYTF. As DNA, the CDR3 is TGTGCCAGCAGTCTGGGACAGCAGCATGGCTACACCTTC.

The chain uses TRBV5-1 and TRBJ2-3; D unresolved. Per the germline V gene, CDR1 is SGHRS and CDR2 is YFSETQ. The CDR3 loop spans 14 amino acids. V dropped 3 bases and J dropped 2 bases, with 10 bases sitting between them. The CDR3: CASSYERTTDTQYF. DNA of the CDR3: TGCGCCAGCAGCTACGAGCGAACCACAGATACGCAGTATTTT.

The chain employs TRBV5-8 and TRBJ1-4, with D unresolved. V dropped 4 bases and J dropped 7 bases, with 17 bases sitting between them. Looked up from germline, CDR1 is SGHTS and CDR2 is YDEGEE. The CDR3 extends over 15 amino acids. As DNA, the CDR3 is TGTGCCAGCAGCATTTCGTGGAGGTGGACTGAAAAACTGTTTTTT. Translating gives CASSISWRWTEKLFF.